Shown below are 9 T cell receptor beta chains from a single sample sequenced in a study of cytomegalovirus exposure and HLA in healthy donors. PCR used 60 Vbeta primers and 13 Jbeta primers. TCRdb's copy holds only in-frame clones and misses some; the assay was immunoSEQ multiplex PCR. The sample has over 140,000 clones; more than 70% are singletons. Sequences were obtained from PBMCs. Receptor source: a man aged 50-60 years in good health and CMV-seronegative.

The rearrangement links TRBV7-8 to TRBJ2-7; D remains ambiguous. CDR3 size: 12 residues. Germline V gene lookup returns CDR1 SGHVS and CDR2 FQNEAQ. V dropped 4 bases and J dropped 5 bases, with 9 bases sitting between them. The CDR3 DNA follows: TGTGCCAGCAGCTCCGGGTTCCACGAGCAGTACTTC. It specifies CASSSGFHEQYF.

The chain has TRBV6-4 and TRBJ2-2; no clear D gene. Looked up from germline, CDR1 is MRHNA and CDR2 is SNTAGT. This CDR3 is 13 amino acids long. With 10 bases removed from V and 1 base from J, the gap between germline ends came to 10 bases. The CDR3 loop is CATRTENTGELFF. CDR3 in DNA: TGTGCCACCAGAACAGAGAACACCGGGGAGCTGTTTTTT.

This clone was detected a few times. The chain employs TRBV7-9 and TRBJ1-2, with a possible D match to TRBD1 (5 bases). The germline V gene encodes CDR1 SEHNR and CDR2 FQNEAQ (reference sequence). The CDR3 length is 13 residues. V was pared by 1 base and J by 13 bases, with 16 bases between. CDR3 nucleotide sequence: TGTGCCAGCAGCTTAGATTCAGGGCGGACGTTCACCTTC. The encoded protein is CASSLDSGRTFTF.

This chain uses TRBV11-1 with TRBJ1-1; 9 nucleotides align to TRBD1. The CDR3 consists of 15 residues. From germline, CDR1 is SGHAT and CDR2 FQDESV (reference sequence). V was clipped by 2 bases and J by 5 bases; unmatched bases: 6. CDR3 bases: TGTGCCAGCAGCTTACAACAGGGGGCGCGGACTGAAGCTTTCTTT. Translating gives CASSLQQGARTEAFF.

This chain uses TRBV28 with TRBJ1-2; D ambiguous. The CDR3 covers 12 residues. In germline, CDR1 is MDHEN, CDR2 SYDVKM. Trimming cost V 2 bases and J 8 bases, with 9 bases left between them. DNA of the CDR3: TGTGCCAGCAGTTTAGTCAGTGTGGGCTACACCTTC. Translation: CASSLVSVGYTF.

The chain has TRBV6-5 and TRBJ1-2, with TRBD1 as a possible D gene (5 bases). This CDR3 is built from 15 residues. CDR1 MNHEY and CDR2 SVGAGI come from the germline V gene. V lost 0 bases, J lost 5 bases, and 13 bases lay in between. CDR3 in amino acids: CASSYSNRNFYGYTF. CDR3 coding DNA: TGTGCCAGCAGTTACTCAAACAGGAATTTTTATGGCTACACCTTC.

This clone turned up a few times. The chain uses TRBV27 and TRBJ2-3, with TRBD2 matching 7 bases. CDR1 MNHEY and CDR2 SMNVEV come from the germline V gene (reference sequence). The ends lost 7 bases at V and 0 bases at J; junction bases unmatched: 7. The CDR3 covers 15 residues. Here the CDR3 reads CASIHARESTDTQYF. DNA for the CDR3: TGTGCCAGCATCCACGCGCGGGAGAGCACAGATACGCAGTATTTT.

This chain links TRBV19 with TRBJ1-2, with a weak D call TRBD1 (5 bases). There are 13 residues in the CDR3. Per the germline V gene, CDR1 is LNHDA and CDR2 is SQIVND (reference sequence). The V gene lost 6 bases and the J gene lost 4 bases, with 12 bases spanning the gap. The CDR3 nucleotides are TGTGCCAGTAGCCCAGGGCACATCTATGGCTACACCTTC. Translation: CASSPGHIYGYTF.

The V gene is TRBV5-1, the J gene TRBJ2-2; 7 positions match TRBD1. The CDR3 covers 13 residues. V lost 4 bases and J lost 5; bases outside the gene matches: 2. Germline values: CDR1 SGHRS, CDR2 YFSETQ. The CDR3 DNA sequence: TGCGCCAGCAGCCCACAGGGGACCGGGGAGCTGTTTTTT. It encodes CASSPQGTGELFF. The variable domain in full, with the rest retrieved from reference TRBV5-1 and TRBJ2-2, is KAGVTQTPRYLIKTRGQQVTLSCSPISGHRSVSWYQQTPGQGLQFLFEYFSETQRNKGNFPGRFSGRQFSNSRSEMNVSTLELGDSALYLCASSPQGTGELFFGEGSRLTVL.